The 23 T cell receptor beta chains given below trace back to one sample, sequenced in a study of blood T cell repertoires in COVID-19. Profiled with immunoSEQ multiplex PCR; TCRdb holds only in-frame clones, not every one. The table has approximately 260,000 clones, more than 85% seen once; the top ten hold about 4%. The sequenced sample was peripheral blood. All receptors derive from a man aged 18 to 29 with active or convalescent COVID-19.

Points on this clone: One end of the junction fails to match germline, which may point to a read error. This chain links TRBV15 with TRBJ2-7, with a tentative D call TRBD1 (5 bases). The germline V gene encodes CDR1 LNHNV and CDR2 YYDKDF (reference sequence). CDR3 length equals 8 residues. For the CDR3, the DNA is TGTGCCGAACGCCAGGGATTCTTC. As protein: CAERQGFF. Looking up the rest from reference TRBV15 and TRBJ2-7 gives the full variable domain: DAMVIQNPRYQVTQFGKPVTLSCSQTLNHNVMYWYQQKSSQAPKLLFHYYDKDFNNEADTPDNFQSRRPNTSFCFLDIRSPGLGDTAMYLCAERQGFFGPGTRLTVT.

The V gene is TRBV27, the J gene TRBJ1-3; unclear D gene. V dropped 2 bases and J dropped 3 bases, with 14 bases sitting between them. CDR1 is MNHEY, CDR2 SMNVEV, per germline (reference sequence). The CDR3 is made up of 16 amino acids. CDR3 residues: CASSLMAGGSGNTIYF. The CDR3 bases are TGTGCCAGCAGTTTAATGGCCGGAGGGAGTGGAAACACCATATATTTT.

The chain recombines TRBV28 with TRBJ2-7, with D possibly matching TRBD1 (6 bases). The CDR3 sequence is 13 residues long. V was shortened by 6 bases and J by 6 bases, with 15 bases between the two germline ends. The germline CDR1 and CDR2 sequences are MDHEN and SYDVKM. CDR3 amino acids: CASRWGQGPEQYF. The CDR3 DNA is TGTGCCAGCAGGTGGGGGCAGGGGCCCGAGCAGTACTTC.

V gene TRBV29-1 combines with J gene TRBJ2-7; no clear D gene. Germline-derived CDR1 and CDR2 are SQVTM and ANQGSEA. Trimming removed 5 bases at V and 5 bases at J, with 13 bases between. The CDR3 extends over 12 amino acids. CDR3 protein: CSVRPGTNEQYF. CDR3 nucleotides: TGCAGCGTTCGACCGGGTACGAACGAGCAGTACTTC.

The chain uses TRBV7-9 and TRBJ2-7, with a tentative D call TRBD2 (5 bases). The CDR3 runs 11 residues. In germline, CDR1 is SEHNR, CDR2 FQNEAQ (reference sequence). The V end was cut by 10 bases, the J end by 1 base, with 8 bases between. CDR3: CATGLSYEQYF. CDR3 sequence (DNA): TGTGCCACAGGACTTTCCTACGAGCAGTACTTC. The entire variable domain, with the rest obtained from reference TRBV7-9 and TRBJ2-7, is as follows: DTGVSQNPRHKITKRGQNVTFRCDPISEHNRLYWYRQTLGQGPEFLTYFQNEAQLEKSRLLSDRFSAERPKGSFSTLEIQRTEQGDSAMYLCATGLSYEQYFGPGTRLTVT.

A single count supports this clone. The chain is built from TRBV25-1 and TRBJ2-2; 10 bases are a match to TRBD1. Per the germline V gene, CDR1 is MGHDK and CDR2 is SYGVNS. The V and J ends lost 6 bases and 7 bases, in that order; junction bases with no gene match: 11. CDR3 length equals 16 residues. CDR3 DNA sequence: TGTGCCAGCAGCACGCAGGACAGGGGGATTGGCGGGGAGCTGTTTTTT. It is translated as CASSTQDRGIGGELFF.

The chain combines TRBV5-1 with TRBJ2-5; 7 nucleotides agree with TRBD1. Trimming cost V 0 bases and J 5 bases; bases outside gene matches: 4. CDR1 is SGHRS, CDR2 YFSETQ, per germline. The CDR3 is 14 amino acids. The CDR3, as DNA: TGCGCCAGCAGCTTGGGGACAGGTGGGGAGACCCAGTACTTC. This translates into CASSLGTGGETQYF.

The V call is TRBV7-2, the J call TRBJ2-2; D is uncertain. Trimming removed 1 base at V and 4 bases at J, with 10 bases between. The germline V gene encodes CDR1 SGHTA and CDR2 FQGNSA. The CDR3 runs 15 residues. The DNA for the CDR3 is TGTGCCAGCAGCTTAGACTCCTCGAGCACCGGGGAGCTGTTTTTT. It encodes CASSLDSSSTGELFF. Drawing the rest from reference TRBV7-2 and TRBJ2-2, the complete variable domain is GAGVSQSPSNKVTEKGKDVELRCDPISGHTALYWYRQSLGQGLEFLIYFQGNSAPDKSGLPSDRFSAERTGGSVSTLTIQRTQQEDSAVYLCASSLDSSSTGELFFGEGSRLTVL.

This chain joins TRBV3-1 (or the pseudogene TRBV3-2) and TRBJ1-4; 7 nucleotides match TRBD1. The CDR3 has 14 residues. The junction had 8 bases not matched to a gene; V was cut back by 5 bases and J by 8 bases. Germline V gene lookup returns CDR1 LGHDT and CDR2 YNNKEL (reference sequence). This CDR3 reads CASSYQGESEKLFF. CDR3 DNA sequence: TGTGCCAGCAGCTATCAGGGGGAGAGCGAAAAACTGTTTTTT.

This chain joins TRBV30 and TRBJ2-7; weak D call: TRBD1 (6 bases). Trimming pared 0 bases from V and 5 bases from J, leaving 14 bases between. This CDR3 contains 14 residues. From germline, CDR1 is GTSNPN and CDR2 SVGIG (reference sequence). In DNA, the CDR3 is TGTGCCTGGAGTGTAGGTGGCAGGGGTCACGAGCAGTACTTC. This translates into CAWSVGGRGHEQYF. Looking up the rest from reference TRBV30 and TRBJ2-7 gives the full variable domain: SQTIHQWPATLVQPVGSPLSLECTVEGTSNPNLYWYRQAAGRGLQLLFYSVGIGQISSEVPQNLSASRPQDRQFILSSKKLLLSDSGFYLCAWSVGGRGHEQYFGPGTRLTVT.

The DNA for the CDR3 is TGTGCCAGTAGTCCCCGACAAACAGATACGCAGTATTTT. As protein: CASSPRQTDTQYF. The chain combines TRBV19 with TRBJ2-3; D unresolved. The CDR3 is 13 residues long. CDR1 and CDR2 (germline): LNHDA, SQIVND (reference sequence). Between the trimmed V and J ends, which lost 5 bases and 3 bases, there was a span of 9 bases.

This chain connects TRBV11-3 to TRBJ1-4, with 7 nucleotides matching TRBD1. Per the germline V gene, CDR1 is SGHNT and CDR2 is YENEEA. Trimming removed 5 bases from V and 4 bases from J; junction bases left unmatched: 4. The CDR3 is 14 amino acids. The CDR3 DNA reads TGTGCCAGCAGCCCCCGGGACAGTAATGAAAAACTGTTTTTT. Translation gives CASSPRDSNEKLFF.

A few counts support this clone. The chain has TRBV6-5 and TRBJ1-1; TRBD1 is a possible D gene (5 bases). The germline V gene has CDR1 MNHEY and CDR2 SVGAGI. CDR3 size: 13 residues. V was trimmed by 6 bases and J by 2 bases, leaving 10 bases between them. CDR3 region: CASRVGLNTEAFF. The CDR3 nucleotides are TGTGCCAGCAGGGTGGGGCTAAACACTGAAGCTTTCTTT.

The chain employs TRBV13 and TRBJ2-5, with 8 bases lining up with TRBD2. This CDR3 region has 15 residues. V trimming: 5 bases; J trimming: 2 bases; junction bases outside the gene matches: 7. Looked up from germline, CDR1 is PRHDT and CDR2 is FYEKMQ (reference sequence). The CDR3: CASSPTSGLQETQYF. In DNA form, the CDR3 reads TGTGCCAGCAGCCCCACTAGCGGACTTCAAGAGACCCAGTACTTC. The full variable domain, with the rest looked up from reference TRBV13 and TRBJ2-5, is AAGVIQSPRHLIKEKRETATLKCYPIPRHDTVYWYQQGPGQDPQFLISFYEKMQSDKGSIPDRFSAQQFSDYHSELNMSSLELGDSALYFCASSPTSGLQETQYFGPGTRLLVL.

The chain carries TRBV24-1 and TRBJ1-4; D is unclear. V was trimmed by 2 bases and J by 4 bases, leaving 10 bases between them. Per the germline V gene, CDR1 is KGHDR and CDR2 is SFDVKD. This CDR3 has 15 residues. This CDR3 is CATSDSYSYNEKLFF. In DNA form, the CDR3 reads TGTGCCACCAGTGATTCATACAGCTATAATGAAAAACTGTTTTTT.

The chain uses TRBV9 and TRBJ2-1; D may be TRBD2 (6 bases). Germline CDR1 and CDR2: SGDLS and YYNGEE. Deletions cut 0 bases from V and 7 bases from J, with 14 bases between. The CDR3 is 15 amino acids. CDR3 region: CASSVVETRGNEQFF. The CDR3 DNA sequence: TGTGCCAGCAGCGTAGTAGAGACTAGAGGTAATGAGCAGTTCTTC.

The V call is TRBV5-4, the J call TRBJ2-7; a possible D gene is TRBD1 (6 bases). Germline V gene sequence: CDR1 SGHNT, CDR2 YYREEE (reference sequence). Trimming took off 3 bases at V and 5 bases at J, with 12 bases between the two ends. The CDR3 has 13 residues. The CDR3 bases are TGTGCCAGCAGCTCGACAGGCCCTCACGAGCAGTACTTC. Translated, it gives CASSSTGPHEQYF. Variable domain in full (rest from reference TRBV5-4 and TRBJ2-7): ETGVTQSPTHLIKTRGQQVTLRCSSQSGHNTVSWYQQALGQGPQFIFQYYREEENGRGNFPPRFSGLQFPNYSSELNVNALELDDSALYLCASSSTGPHEQYFGPGTRLTVT.

The chain has TRBV28 and TRBJ1-1; D is possibly TRBD1 (5 bases). The CDR3 totals 13 residues. Trimming shortened V by 6 bases and J by 1 base, and 9 bases separated the two germline ends. Germline loops: CDR1 MDHEN, CDR2 SYDVKM. This CDR3 is CASREGWNTEAFF. CDR3 coding DNA: TGTGCCAGCAGGGAGGGGTGGAACACTGAAGCTTTCTTT.

V and J are TRBV7-9 and TRBJ2-5; D is undetermined. The CDR3 contains 12 residues. Germline values: CDR1 SEHNR, CDR2 FQNEAQ (reference sequence). V was pared by 2 bases and J by 5 bases, with 6 bases between. In DNA, the CDR3 is TGTGCCAGCAGCTTAAGGCGGGAGACCCAGTACTTC. Residues: CASSLRRETQYF.

This clone was observed once. The genes are TRBV28 and TRBJ2-5; 10 bases line up with TRBD1. The V and J ends lost 4 bases and 1 base, in that order; junction bases with no gene match: 9. This CDR3 has 17 residues. Germline-derived CDR1 and CDR2 are MDHEN and SYDVKM. The CDR3: CASSSLPGQGLQETQYF. The CDR3 coding sequence is TGTGCCAGCAGTTCACTCCCGGGACAGGGGCTCCAAGAGACCCAGTACTTC.

This sequence joins TRBV7-2 and TRBJ2-2; D not certain. The CDR3 is 15 amino acids. The V gene lost 2 bases and the J gene lost 5 bases, with 12 bases spanning the gap. Germline-derived CDR1 and CDR2 are SGHTA and FQGNSA. The CDR3 DNA reads TGTGCCAGCAGCTTACAAACAGCTTCGACCGGGGAGCTGTTTTTT. Translation: CASSLQTASTGELFF.

V is TRBV3-1 (or the pseudogene TRBV3-2) and J is TRBJ2-7; tentative D call: TRBD2 (5 bases). CDR1 is LGHDT and CDR2 is YNNKEL in the germline V gene (reference sequence). CDR3 length: 13 residues. V was shortened by 3 bases and J by 6 bases, with 12 bases between the two germline ends. CDR3 bases: TGTGCCAGCAGCCAGATTTTTAGCGCCGAGCAGTACTTC. It encodes CASSQIFSAEQYF.

The gene calls are TRBV7-2 and TRBJ1-4; tentative D call: TRBD1 (5 bases). Trimming removed 5 bases from V and 0 bases from J, with 10 bases in between. The germline CDR1 and CDR2 sequences are SGHTA and FQGNSA. The CDR3 runs 15 residues. The CDR3 nucleotides are TGTGCCAGCAGCCTATCGACAGCAACTAATGAAAAACTGTTTTTT. It is translated as CASSLSTATNEKLFF.